This TCR beta chain was obtained from a study of blood T cell repertoires in COVID-19. Background on the study: The samples span acute and convalescent COVID-19 from the United States, Italy and Spain. The analysed material was cDNA or gDNA that came from T cells, B-cell-depleted T cells, or PBMCs.

Authors' data handling: Amplified reference gene primers provided the basis for estimating nucleated cell counts. Some clones are missing from TCRdb's copy, which holds only in-frame ones; the method was immunoSEQ multiplex PCR. V, J and clone size derive from that table, while D and trimming were established from the DNA sequence. The profile shows 78,000 or so clones, roughly four fifths of them singletons. The CDR3 loop spans 13 amino acids. V was trimmed by 8 bases and J by 8 bases, leaving 18 bases between them. CDR1 KGHSH and CDR2 LQKENI come from the germline V gene. The rearrangement uses TRBV18 and TRBJ1-2, with D possibly matching TRBD1 (6 bases). The sequencing sample was made of peripheral blood. This sequence originates from a man older than 75 with acute or convalescent COVID-19. The CDR3 here is CASQNTGSGGYTF. The DNA for the CDR3 is TGTGCCAGCCAAAACACAGGGTCTGGCGGCTACACCTTC.